What follows describes a single T cell receptor beta chain. The antigen remains unidentified. The entry originates in a study of T cell repertoires in cytomegalovirus infection. The overall study: Signatures in public TCR beta sequences pointed to both CMV infection and matching HLA type. Study-level findings and limits: Carriers of CMV plus the relevant HLA were identified by cumulative public TCR beta family frequency. HLA-C-restricted, CMV-specific TCR beta clonotypes were dominant ex vivo.

V dropped 1 base and J dropped 6 bases, with 10 bases sitting between them. This CDR3 comprises 14 residues. Germline lookup yields CDR1 SGHTA and CDR2 FQGNSA. TCRdb recomputed calls from the reads with MiXCR, one row per CDR3 protein. The sample has hundreds of thousands of distinct CDR3 sequences; approximately 40% are singletons. This chain links TRBV7-2 with TRBJ2-1, with a weak D call TRBD2 (6 bases). The sample comprised PBMCs. The sequence derives from a human donor in good health (CMV status not recorded). Some clones in this sample may be carry-over from other donors' samples. The CDR3 nucleotides read TGTGCCAGCAGCTTAGAAAGACTAGGCAATGAGCAGTTCTTC. Its translation is CASSLERLGNEQFF.